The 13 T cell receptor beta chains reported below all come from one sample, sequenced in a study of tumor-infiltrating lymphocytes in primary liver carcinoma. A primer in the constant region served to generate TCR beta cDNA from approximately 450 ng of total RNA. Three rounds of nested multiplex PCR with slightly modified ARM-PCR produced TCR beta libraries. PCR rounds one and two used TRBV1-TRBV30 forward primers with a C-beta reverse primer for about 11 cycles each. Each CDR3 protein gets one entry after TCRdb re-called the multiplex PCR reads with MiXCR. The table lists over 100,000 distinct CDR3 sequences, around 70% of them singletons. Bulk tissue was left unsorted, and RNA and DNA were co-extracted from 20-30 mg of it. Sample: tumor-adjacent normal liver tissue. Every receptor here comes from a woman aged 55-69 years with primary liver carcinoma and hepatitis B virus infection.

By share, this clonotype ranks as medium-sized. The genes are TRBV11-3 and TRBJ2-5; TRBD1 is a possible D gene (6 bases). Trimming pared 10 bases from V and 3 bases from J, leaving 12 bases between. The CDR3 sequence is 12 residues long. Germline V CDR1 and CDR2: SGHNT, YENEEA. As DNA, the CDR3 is TGTGCCATCGGGCAGGGGAAAGAGACCCAGTACTTC. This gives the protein CAIGQGKETQYF.

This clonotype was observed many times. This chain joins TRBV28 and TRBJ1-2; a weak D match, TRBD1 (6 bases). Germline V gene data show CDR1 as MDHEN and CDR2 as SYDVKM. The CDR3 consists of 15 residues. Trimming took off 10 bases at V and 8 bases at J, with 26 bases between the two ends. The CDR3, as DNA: TGTGCCACCATCCGCAGCCGGGACGGGGGCGGAGGCTACACCTTC. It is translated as CATIRSRDGGGGYTF.

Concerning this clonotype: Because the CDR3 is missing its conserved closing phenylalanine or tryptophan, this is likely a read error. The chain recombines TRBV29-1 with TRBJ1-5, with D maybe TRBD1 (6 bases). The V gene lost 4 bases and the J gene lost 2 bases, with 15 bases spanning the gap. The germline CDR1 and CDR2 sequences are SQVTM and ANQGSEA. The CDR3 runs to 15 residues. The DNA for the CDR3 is TGCAGCGTTGTCTTCCCAGGGGCACGCAATCAGCCCCAGCATCCT. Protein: CSVVFPGARNQPQHP.

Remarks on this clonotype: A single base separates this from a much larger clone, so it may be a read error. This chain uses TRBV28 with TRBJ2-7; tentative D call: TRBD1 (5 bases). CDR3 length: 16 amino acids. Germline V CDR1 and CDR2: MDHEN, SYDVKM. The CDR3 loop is CATSEPVTDITYEQYF. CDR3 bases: TGTGCCACCAGTGAACCAGTGACAGATATCACCTACGAGCAGTACTTC.

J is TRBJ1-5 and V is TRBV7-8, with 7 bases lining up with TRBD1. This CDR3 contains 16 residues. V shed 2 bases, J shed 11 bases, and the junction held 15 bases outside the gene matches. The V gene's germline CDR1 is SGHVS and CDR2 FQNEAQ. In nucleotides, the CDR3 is TGTGCCAGCAGCTTATGTCCATCGGGGTCGGGACAGTCCCAGCATTTT. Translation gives CASSLCPSGSGQSQHF.

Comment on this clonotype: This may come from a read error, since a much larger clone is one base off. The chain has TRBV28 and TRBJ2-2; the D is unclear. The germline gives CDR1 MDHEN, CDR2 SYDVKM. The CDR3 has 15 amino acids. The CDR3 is CASSFPSSFTRELFF. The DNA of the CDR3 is TGTGCCAGCAGTTTCCCAAGTTCGTTCACCCGGGAGCTGTTTTTT. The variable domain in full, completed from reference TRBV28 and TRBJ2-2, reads DVKVTQSSRYLVKRTGEKVFLECVQDMDHENMFWYRQDPGLGLRLIYFSYDVKMKEKGDIPEGYSVSREKKERFSLILESASTNQTSMYLCASSFPSSFTRELFFGEGSRLTVL.

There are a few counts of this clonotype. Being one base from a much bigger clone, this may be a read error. Here the CDR3 reads CANTRGTGLYEQYF. In nucleotides, the CDR3 is TGTGCCAACACCCGGGGGACGGGCCTGTACGAGCAGTACTTC. The chain employs TRBV12-3 or TRBV12-4 and TRBJ2-7; perhaps TRBD2 as D (6 bases). The CDR3 consists of 14 residues. Between the trimmed V and J ends, which lost 10 bases and 4 bases, there was a span of 20 bases.

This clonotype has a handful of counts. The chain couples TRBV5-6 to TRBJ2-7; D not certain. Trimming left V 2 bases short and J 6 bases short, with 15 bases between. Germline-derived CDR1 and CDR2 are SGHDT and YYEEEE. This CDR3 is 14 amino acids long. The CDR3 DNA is TGTGCCAGCAGCTTTCGGCAGGAAGCTTGCGAGCAGTACTTC. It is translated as CASSFRQEACEQYF.

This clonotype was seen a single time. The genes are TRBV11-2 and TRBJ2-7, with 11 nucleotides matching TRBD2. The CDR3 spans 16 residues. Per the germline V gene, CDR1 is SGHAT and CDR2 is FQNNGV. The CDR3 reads CGSSLGELAGVYEQYF. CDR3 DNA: TGTGGCAGTAGCTTAGGAGAACTAGCGGGGGTCTACGAGCAGTACTTC.

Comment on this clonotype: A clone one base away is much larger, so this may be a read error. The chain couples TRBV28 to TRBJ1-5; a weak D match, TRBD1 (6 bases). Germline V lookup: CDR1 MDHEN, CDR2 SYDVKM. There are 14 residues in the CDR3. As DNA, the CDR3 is TGTGCCAGCACGCGGGGGGGCGGCCATCAGTCCCAGCATTTT. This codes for CASTRGGGHQSQHF.

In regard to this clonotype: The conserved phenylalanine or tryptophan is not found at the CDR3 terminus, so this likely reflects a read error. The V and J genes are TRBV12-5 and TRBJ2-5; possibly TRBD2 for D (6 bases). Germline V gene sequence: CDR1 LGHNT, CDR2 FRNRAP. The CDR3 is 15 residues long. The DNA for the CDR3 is TGTGCTAGTGGTACCTCGGACGGCCCGGGGGAGATCCAGTACATC. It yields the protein CASGTSDGPGEIQYI.

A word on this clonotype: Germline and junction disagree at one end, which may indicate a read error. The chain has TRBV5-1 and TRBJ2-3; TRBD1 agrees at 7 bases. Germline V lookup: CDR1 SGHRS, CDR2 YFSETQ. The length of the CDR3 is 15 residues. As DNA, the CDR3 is TGCGCCAGCAGCTTGGGACAGGGATGGACAGATTCGCAGTATTTT. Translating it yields CASSLGQGWTDSQYF.

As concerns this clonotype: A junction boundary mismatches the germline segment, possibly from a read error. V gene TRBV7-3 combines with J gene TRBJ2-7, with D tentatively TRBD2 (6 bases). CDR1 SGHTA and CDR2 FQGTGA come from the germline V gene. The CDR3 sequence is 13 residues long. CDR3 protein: CASSQTLGREQHF. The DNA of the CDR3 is TGTGCCAGCAGCCAGACATTGGGCCGGGAGCAGCACTTC. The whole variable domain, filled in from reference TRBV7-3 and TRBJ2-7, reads GAGVSQTPSNKVTEKGKYVELRCDPISGHTALYWYRQSLGQGPEFLIYFQGTGAADDSGLPNDRFFAVRPEGSVSTLKIQRTERGDSAVYLCASSQTLGREQHFGPGTRLTVT.